This paragraph reports one TCR beta chain. These data come from a study of beta chain features in type 1 diabetes. The CDR3 has 15 amino acids. The ends were cut back, 4 bases at V and 2 bases at J, with 9 bases in the middle. Germline assignment: CDR1 ENHRY and CDR2 SYGVKD. The investigators reverse transcribed all of the isolated RNA, so they sequenced expressed TCRB transcripts. Using immunoSEQ multiplex PCR, the repertoire was profiled, and TCRdb retains in-frame clones only, with some absent. The sample shows over 65,000 clones, about a third of them seen only once. This TCR derives from a woman between 18 and 30 years old in good health. Material: stem cell memory CD4+ T cells from blood. This chain connects TRBV10-3 to TRBJ1-6; TRBD1 might be the D (6 bases). The CDR3 DNA follows: TGTGCCATCAGTGCCGGGACAACCTATAATTCACCCCTCCACTTT. Translated: CAISAGTTYNSPLHF.